The T cell receptor (beta chain) under discussion was sequenced for a study of response to subunit inactivated influenza vaccine (dated by TCRdb to 2017 to 2018). Study-level background: To follow how T cells responded to a trivalent subunit inactivated influenza vaccine, the researchers relied on deep quantitative profiling of the T cell receptor repertoire. Summary of the overall study and its limitations: The authors proposed that each seasonal influenza vaccination may bring in only a limited number of new T cells.

A remark on this clonotype: It has no known antigen specificity. The sample holds no much larger clone one base away, and base qualities are not on file.

Library preparation employed RT-PCR. Sequencing was performed on an Illumina HiSeq 2500. TCRdb redid the processing of the public reads, applying fastp at Q25 and MiXCR, and retained in-frame beta chains. Rows are combined by CDR3 protein, so each entry shows the most common genes and DNA. The sample table records about 830,000 distinct CDR3 sequences; around 18% of these occur just once. The top ten constitute approximately 11% of the sample. V is reduced by 2 bases and J by 0 bases, leaving a spacing of 7 bases between them. Per the germline V gene, ENHRY is the CDR1 and SYGVKD is the CDR2. The CDR3 measures 15 amino acids from cysteine to phenylalanine. Of the read, only the CDR3 DNA is kept; its 45 bases are in frame from base 1.

Sequenced here: PBMCs from blood, sampled less than 6 days after vaccination. The receptor's source is a man between 50 and 59 years old who received an inactivated influenza vaccine. Donor details come from another sample of the same person, matched by shared clones. The chain is encoded by TRBV10-3 joined to TRBJ1-4; the D gene cannot be named for sure. The nucleotide sequence is TGTGCCATCAGTGAGGACGTTTCAACTAATGAAAAACTGTTTTTT. This codes for CAISEDVSTNEKLFF.